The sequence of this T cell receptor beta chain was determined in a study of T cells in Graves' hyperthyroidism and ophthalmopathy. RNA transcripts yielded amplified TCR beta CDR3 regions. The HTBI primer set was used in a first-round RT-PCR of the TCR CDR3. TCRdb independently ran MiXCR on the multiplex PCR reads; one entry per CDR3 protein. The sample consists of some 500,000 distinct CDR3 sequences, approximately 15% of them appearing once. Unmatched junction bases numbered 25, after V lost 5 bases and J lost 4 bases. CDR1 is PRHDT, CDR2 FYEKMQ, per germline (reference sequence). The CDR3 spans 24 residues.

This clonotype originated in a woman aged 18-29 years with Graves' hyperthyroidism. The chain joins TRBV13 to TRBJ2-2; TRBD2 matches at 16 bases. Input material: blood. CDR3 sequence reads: CASSGPGDLGTGTSGRVATGELFF. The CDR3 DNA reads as TGTGCCAGCAGCGGACCTGGGGACCTCGGGACCGGGACTAGCGGGAGGGTAGCCACCGGGGAGCTGTTTTTT.